The 18 T cell receptor beta chains in this list originate from one sample, sequenced in a study of blood T cell repertoires in COVID-19. Repertoires were generated with immunoSEQ multiplex PCR, while TCRdb's copy carries only in-frame clones and drops some. The table records 50,000 to 70,000 clones, 78% of them present only once. Sequencing was carried out using peripheral blood. The receptors come from a human donor in a cohort sampled during active COVID-19.

This rearrangement joins TRBV7-2 to TRBJ2-5; 9 bases match TRBD1. V was pared by 1 base and J by 3 bases, with 3 bases of the junction left unmatched. Germline loops: CDR1 SGHTA, CDR2 FQGNSA. There are 15 residues in the CDR3. CDR3 protein: CASSLGGTGKETQYF. CDR3 nucleotide sequence: TGTGCCAGCAGCTTAGGGGGGACAGGGAAAGAGACCCAGTACTTC. Full variable domain (rest looked up from reference TRBV7-2 and TRBJ2-5): GAGVSQSPSNKVTEKGKDVELRCDPISGHTALYWYRQSLGQGLEFLIYFQGNSAPDKSGLPSDRFSAERTGGSVSTLTIQRTQQEDSAVYLCASSLGGTGKETQYFGPGTRLLVL.

CDR3 amino acids: CATSGGQGVSGANVLTF. The CDR3 coding sequence is TGTGCCACCTCCGGAGGACAGGGGGTCTCTGGGGCCAACGTCCTGACTTTC. The chain couples TRBV28 to TRBJ2-6, with TRBD1 matching over 10 bases. The germline V gene encodes CDR1 MDHEN and CDR2 SYDVKM. The CDR3 is 17 residues long. The V segment lost 10 bases and the J segment 0 bases; nucleotides outside the gene matches: 9.

The chain combines TRBV30 with TRBJ2-1; 13 nucleotides agree with TRBD2. V trimming: 2 bases; J trimming: 1 base; junction bases outside the gene matches: 8. The CDR3 sequence is 18 residues long. The germline V gene has CDR1 GTSNPN and CDR2 SVGIG (reference sequence). CDR3 residues: CAWSKLAGGLGSYNEQFF. CDR3 DNA sequence: TGTGCCTGGAGTAAACTAGCGGGAGGGCTTGGATCCTACAATGAGCAGTTCTTC.

Only a few counts were recorded for this clone. The chain couples TRBV7-2 to TRBJ1-3; perhaps TRBD1 as D (5 bases). This CDR3 has 15 amino acids. Trimming shortened V by 4 bases and J by 0 bases, and 10 bases separated the two germline ends. Per germline, CDR1 SGHTA and CDR2 FQGNSA. This CDR3 reads CASSSYRSSGNTIYF. CDR3 DNA sequence: TGTGCCAGCAGCTCCTACAGGAGCTCTGGAAACACCATATATTTT.

The gene calls are TRBV30 and TRBJ1-3; no clear D gene. V was clipped by 0 bases and J by 0 bases, with 12 bases between them. CDR3 length: 16 residues. CDR1 is GTSNPN, CDR2 SVGIG, per germline (reference sequence). CDR3: CAWSVLRRISGNTIYF. The CDR3, as DNA: TGTGCCTGGAGTGTACTCCGGCGGATCTCTGGAAACACCATATATTTT.

This chain connects TRBV18 to TRBJ1-4; D is unresolved. The CDR3 is made up of 13 amino acids. V was cut by 5 bases and J by 8 bases, with 12 bases left in between. Germline CDR1 KGHSH, CDR2 LQKENI. CDR3 sequence (DNA): TGTGCCAGCTCAGCGTCGATTGCGGAAAAACTGTTTTTT. Protein product: CASSASIAEKLFF.

The chain couples TRBV19 to TRBJ1-4, with unresolved D. V lost 3 bases and J 0 bases, leaving 11 bases between the germline ends. Germline assignment: CDR1 LNHDA and CDR2 SQIVND (reference sequence). CDR3 length: 16 amino acids. CDR3 loop: CASSMFIGATNEKLFF. In nucleotides, the CDR3 is TGTGCCAGTAGTATGTTCATCGGGGCAACTAATGAAAAACTGTTTTTT.

The chain uses TRBV4-1 and TRBJ1-5; perhaps TRBD1 as D (6 bases). Germline CDR1 reads MGHRA; CDR2 reads YSYEKL. This CDR3 region has 16 residues. The V gene lost 0 bases and the J gene lost 7 bases, with 16 bases spanning the gap. The CDR3 loop reads CASSQELQGHKQPQHF. The CDR3 DNA follows: TGCGCCAGCAGCCAAGAGTTACAGGGTCATAAGCAGCCCCAGCATTTT.

The CDR3 region is CASSLVLTGLAGPDTQYF. For the CDR3, the DNA is TGTGCCAGCAGCTTAGTCCTGACGGGACTAGCGGGCCCAGATACGCAGTATTTT. This rearrangement joins TRBV7-2 to TRBJ2-3, with 12 positions matching TRBD2. Unmatched junction bases numbered 9, after V lost 1 base and J lost 4 bases. The length of the CDR3 is 18 residues. Germline CDR1 SGHTA, CDR2 FQGNSA.

This rearrangement joins TRBV5-1 to TRBJ2-7, with TRBD1 matching over 12 bases. The CDR3 has 16 amino acids. CDR1 and CDR2 (germline): SGHRS, YFSETQ. J was trimmed by 6 bases and V by 0 bases; bases with no gene match: 7. CDR3 loop: CASSLGAGTGGVEQYF. The CDR3 DNA reads TGCGCCAGCAGCTTGGGGGCCGGGACAGGGGGCGTCGAGCAGTACTTC.

This chain connects TRBV21-1 to TRBJ2-7; TRBD2, as called in the table, went unchecked against the DNA. TRBV21-1 is given as a pseudogene. CDR3 length: 18 amino acids. The CDR3: CASSKSSGTSGGHYEQYF. CDR3 bases: TGTGCCAGCAGCAAATCTTCCGGGACTAGCGGGGGCCACTACGAGCAGTACTTC.

The V gene is TRBV7-9, the J gene TRBJ1-1, with TRBD1 as a possible D gene (5 bases). Trimming took 2 bases from V and 6 from J, leaving 13 bases between them. The germline V gene encodes CDR1 SEHNR and CDR2 FQNEAQ (reference sequence). CDR3 length: 14 amino acids. CDR3 residues: CASSLIQGDSEAFF. CDR3 coding DNA: TGTGCCAGCAGCTTAATCCAAGGGGACTCTGAAGCTTTCTTT.

This chain links TRBV4-1 with TRBJ1-1, with 8 bases fitting TRBD1. This CDR3 has 18 residues. From germline, CDR1 is MGHRA and CDR2 YSYEKL. V lost 2 bases and J lost 5; bases outside the gene matches: 16. The CDR3, as DNA: TGCGCCAGCAGCCAATTCCTTGCCCCGCAGGGGGCTCGGACTGAAGCTTTCTTT. Translation: CASSQFLAPQGARTEAFF.

This clone was picked up a small number of times. This sample includes further DNA sequences coding for the same CDR3. The V and J genes are TRBV6-2 or TRBV6-3 and TRBJ2-7, with a tentative D call TRBD1 (6 bases). CDR1 is MNHEY, CDR2 SVGEGT, per germline. This CDR3 region has 13 residues. V was cut by 1 base and J by 4 bases, with 8 bases left in between. The CDR3 region has the DNA TGTGCCAGCAGTTACTGGACAGCGTACGAGCAGTACTTC. Its translation is CASSYWTAYEQYF.

V gene TRBV5-1 combines with J gene TRBJ2-3; 10 positions match TRBD2. Germline V gene sequence: CDR1 SGHRS, CDR2 YFSETQ. The CDR3 contains 15 residues. V trimming: 4 bases; J trimming: 8 bases; junction bases outside the gene matches: 10. CDR3 sequence reads: CASSVPGLAYGTQYF. In nucleotides, the CDR3 is TGCGCCAGCAGCGTCCCGGGACTAGCGTATGGTACGCAGTATTTT.

The genes are TRBV2 and TRBJ1-2, with TRBD1 as a possible D gene (6 bases). The CDR3 contains 15 residues. Between the trimmed V and J ends, which lost 6 bases and 4 bases, there was a span of 18 bases. CDR1 is SNHLY and CDR2 is FYNNEI in the germline V gene. The CDR3 reads CASRREGGQSYGYTF. The CDR3 region has the DNA TGTGCCAGCAGGCGGGAGGGGGGGCAGAGCTATGGCTACACCTTC. Based on the CDR3 plus reference TRBV2 and TRBJ1-2, the full variable domain is EPEVTQTPSHQVTQMGQEVILRCVPISNHLYFYWYRQILGQKVEFLVSFYNNEISEKSEIFDDQFSVERPDGSNFTLKIRSTKLEDSAMYFCASRREGGQSYGYTFGSGTRLTVV.

The gene calls are TRBV27 and TRBJ2-7; the D is unclear. The V gene lost 4 bases and the J gene lost 4 bases, with 14 bases spanning the gap. This CDR3 has 14 amino acids. Germline CDR1 is MNHEY and CDR2 is SMNVEV (reference sequence). For the CDR3, the DNA is TGTGCCAGCAGTTCCCACACCATCCCGTACGAGCAGTACTTC. Translation: CASSSHTIPYEQYF.

V gene TRBV9 combines with J gene TRBJ2-7; D might be TRBD1 (6 bases). Trimming shortened V by 0 bases and J by 0 bases, and 10 bases separated the two germline ends. The CDR3 has 15 residues. The germline CDR1 and CDR2 sequences are SGDLS and YYNGEE. CDR3 nucleotide sequence: TGTGCCAGCAGCGTAGGACAGGCAACCTCCTACGAGCAGTACTTC. Translated, it gives CASSVGQATSYEQYF.